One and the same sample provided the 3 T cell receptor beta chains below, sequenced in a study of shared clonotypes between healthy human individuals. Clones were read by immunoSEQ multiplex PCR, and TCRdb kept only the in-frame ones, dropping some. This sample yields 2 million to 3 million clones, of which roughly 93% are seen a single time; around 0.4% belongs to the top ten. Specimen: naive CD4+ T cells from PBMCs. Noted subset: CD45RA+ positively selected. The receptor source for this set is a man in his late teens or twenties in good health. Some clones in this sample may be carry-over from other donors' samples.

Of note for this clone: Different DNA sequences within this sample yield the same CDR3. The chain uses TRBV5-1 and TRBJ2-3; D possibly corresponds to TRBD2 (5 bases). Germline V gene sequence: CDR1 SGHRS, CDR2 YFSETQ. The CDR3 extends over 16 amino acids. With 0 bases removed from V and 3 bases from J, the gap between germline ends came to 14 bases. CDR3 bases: TGCGCCAGCAGCTTGGGACTACCGAGAGGAACAGATACGCAGTATTTT. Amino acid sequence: CASSLGLPRGTDTQYF.

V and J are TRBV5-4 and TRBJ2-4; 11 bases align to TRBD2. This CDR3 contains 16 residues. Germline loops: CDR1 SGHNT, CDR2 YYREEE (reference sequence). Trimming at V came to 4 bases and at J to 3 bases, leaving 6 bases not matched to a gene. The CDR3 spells CASSLLAGGHKNIQYF. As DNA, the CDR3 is TGTGCCAGCAGCCTGCTAGCGGGAGGCCACAAAAACATTCAGTACTTC. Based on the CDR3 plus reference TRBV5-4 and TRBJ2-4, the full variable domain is ETGVTQSPTHLIKTRGQQVTLRCSSQSGHNTVSWYQQALGQGPQFIFQYYREEENGRGNFPPRFSGLQFPNYSSELNVNALELDDSALYLCASSLLAGGHKNIQYFGAGTRLSVL.

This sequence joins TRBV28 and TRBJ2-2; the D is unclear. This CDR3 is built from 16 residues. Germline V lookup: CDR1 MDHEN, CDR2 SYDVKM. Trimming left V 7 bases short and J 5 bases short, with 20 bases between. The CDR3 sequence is CASTSWARPRTGELFF. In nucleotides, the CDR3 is TGTGCCAGCACAAGCTGGGCGCGGCCAAGGACCGGGGAGCTGTTTTTT.